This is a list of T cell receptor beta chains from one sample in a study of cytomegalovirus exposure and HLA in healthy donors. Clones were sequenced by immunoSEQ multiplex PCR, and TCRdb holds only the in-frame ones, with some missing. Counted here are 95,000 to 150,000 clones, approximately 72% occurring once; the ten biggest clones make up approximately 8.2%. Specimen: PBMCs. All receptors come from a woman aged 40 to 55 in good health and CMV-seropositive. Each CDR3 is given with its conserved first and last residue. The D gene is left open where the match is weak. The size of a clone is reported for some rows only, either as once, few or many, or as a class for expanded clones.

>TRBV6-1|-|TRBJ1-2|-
CASAIGYGYTF
TGTGCCAGCGCTATCGGCTATGGCTACACCTTC
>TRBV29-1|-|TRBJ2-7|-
CSAYEQYF
TGCAGCGCGTACGAGCAGTACTTC
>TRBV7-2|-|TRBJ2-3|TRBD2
CASSLARGGAQYF
TGTGCCAGCAGCTTAGCGCGCGGGGGTGCGCAGTATTTT
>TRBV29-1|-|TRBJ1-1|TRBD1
CSVNLQGVAFF
TGCAGCGTAAACCTCCAGGGGGTAGCTTTCTTT
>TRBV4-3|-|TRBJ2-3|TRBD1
CASSHDRGRTDTQYF
TGCGCCAGCAGCCATGACAGGGGTCGGACAGATACGCAGTATTTT
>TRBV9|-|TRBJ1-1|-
CASSADGYMNTEAFF
TGTGCCAGCAGCGCAGACGGGTACATGAACACTGAAGCTTTCTTT
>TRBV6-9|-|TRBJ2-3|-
CASSYSPQEGDTQYF
TGTGCCAGCAGTTATTCGCCCCAAGAGGGAGATACGCAGTATTTT
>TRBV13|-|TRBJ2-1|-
CASSLEGVLNEQFF
TGTGCCAGCAGCTTAGAGGGGGTTCTCAATGAGCAGTTCTTC
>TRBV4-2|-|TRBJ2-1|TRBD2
CASSQTSGGINEQFF
TGTGCCAGCAGCCAAACTAGCGGGGGAATAAATGAGCAGTTCTTC
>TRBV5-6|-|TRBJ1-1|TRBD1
CASSTIQGRVGTEAFF
TGTGCCAGCAGCACTATACAGGGGCGGGTGGGCACTGAAGCTTTCTTT
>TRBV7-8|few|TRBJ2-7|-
CASSSPGLAYEQYF
TGTGCCAGCAGCTCACCGGGACTGGCCTACGAGCAGTACTTC
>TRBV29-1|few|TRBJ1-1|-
CSVVSGFNTEAFF
TGCAGCGTTGTGTCGGGATTTAACACTGAAGCTTTCTTT
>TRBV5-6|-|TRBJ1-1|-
CASSLVQGGSTEAFF
TGTGCCAGCAGCTTGGTACAGGGCGGGAGCACTGAAGCTTTCTTT
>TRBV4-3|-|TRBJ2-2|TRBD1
CASSHGTGTGVNTGELFF
TGCGCCAGCAGCCATGGAACCGGGACAGGGGTTAACACCGGGGAGCTGTTTTTT
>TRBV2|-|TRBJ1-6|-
CASSGGAYNSPLHF
TGTGCCAGCAGCGGGGGTGCCTATAATTCACCCCTCCACTTT
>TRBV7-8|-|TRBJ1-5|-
CASSLAIQDNQPQHF
TGTGCCAGCAGCTTAGCTATCCAGGACAATCAGCCCCAGCATTTT
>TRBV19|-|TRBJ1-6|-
CASSISRENYNSPLHF
TGTGCCAGTAGTATAAGTCGGGAGAATTATAATTCACCCCTCCACTTT
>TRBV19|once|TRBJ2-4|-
CASSLTGGQNIQYF
TGTGCCAGTAGTTTGACGGGGGGCCAAAACATTCAGTACTTC
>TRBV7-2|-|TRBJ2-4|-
CASSPEVAQSKNIQYF
TGTGCCAGCAGCCCCGAGGTAGCGCAATCCAAAAACATTCAGTACTTC
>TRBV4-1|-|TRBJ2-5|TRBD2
CASSQDTSGGQETQYF
TGCGCCAGCAGCCAAGATACTAGCGGGGGCCAAGAGACCCAGTACTTC
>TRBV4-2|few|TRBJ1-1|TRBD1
CASSQVGTGDTEAFF
TGTGCCAGCAGCCAAGTCGGGACAGGGGACACTGAAGCTTTCTTT
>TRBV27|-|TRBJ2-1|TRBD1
CASRQGYNEQFF
TGTGCCAGTCGACAGGGGTACAATGAGCAGTTCTTC
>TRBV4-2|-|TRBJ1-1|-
CASSQGWNLAGTEAFF
TGTGCCAGCAGCCAAGGCTGGAACCTCGCGGGCACTGAAGCTTTCTTT
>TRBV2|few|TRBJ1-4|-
CASSEGQGNENEKLFF
TGTGCCAGCAGTGAAGGGCAGGGTAATGAGAATGAAAAACTGTTTTTT
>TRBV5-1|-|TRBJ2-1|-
CASSRGTPNQDNEQFF
TGCGCCAGCAGCCGCGGGACGCCGAATCAGGACAATGAGCAGTTCTTC
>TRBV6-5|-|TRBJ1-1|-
CASSSHRGRNTEAFF
TGTGCCAGCAGTTCGCACCGGGGGAGGAACACTGAAGCTTTCTTT
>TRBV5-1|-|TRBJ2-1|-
CASSSTDNEQFF
TGCGCCAGCAGCTCTACAGACAATGAGCAGTTCTTC
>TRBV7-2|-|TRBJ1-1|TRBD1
CASSLRTGTNTEAFF
TGTGCCAGCAGCCTCCGGACAGGGACGAACACTGAAGCTTTCTTT